One TCR beta chain is described in this entry. PCR used 60 Vbeta primers and 13 Jbeta primers. Clones were sequenced by immunoSEQ multiplex PCR, and TCRdb holds only the in-frame ones, with some missing. The top ten clones hold about 1.7% of a sample with roughly 200,000 clones, about four fifths of them seen once. The data originate from a study of cytomegalovirus exposure and HLA in healthy donors. On the study more broadly: As released early, the data held roughly 85 million unique TCRs from HLA-typed donors.

CDR1 SGHNT and CDR2 YENEEA come from the germline V gene. V shed 6 bases, J shed 8 bases, and the junction held 7 bases outside the gene matches. The CDR3 contains 14 residues. This sequence was found in a woman aged 18 to 35 in good health and CMV-seronegative. The chain has TRBV11-3 and TRBJ2-1; 10 bases match TRBD1. The source material was PBMCs. CDR3 bases: TGTGCCAGCAGTCGGACAGGGGGTCCGCATGAGCAGTTCTTC. It codes for CASSRTGGPHEQFF.